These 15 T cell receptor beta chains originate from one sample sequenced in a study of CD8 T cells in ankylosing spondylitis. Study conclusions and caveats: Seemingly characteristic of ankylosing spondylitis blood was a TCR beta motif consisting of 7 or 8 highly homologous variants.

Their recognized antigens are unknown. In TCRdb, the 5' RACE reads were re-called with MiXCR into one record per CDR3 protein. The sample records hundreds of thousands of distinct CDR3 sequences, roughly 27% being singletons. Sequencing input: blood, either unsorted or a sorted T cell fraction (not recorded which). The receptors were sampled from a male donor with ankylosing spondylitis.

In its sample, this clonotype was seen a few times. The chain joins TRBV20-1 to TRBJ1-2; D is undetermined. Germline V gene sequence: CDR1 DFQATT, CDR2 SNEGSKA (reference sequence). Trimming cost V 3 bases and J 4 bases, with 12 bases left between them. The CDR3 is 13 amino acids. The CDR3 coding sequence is TGCAGTGCTAGTCCAGCCCATGGCTATGGCTACACCTTC. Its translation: CSASPAHGYGYTF.

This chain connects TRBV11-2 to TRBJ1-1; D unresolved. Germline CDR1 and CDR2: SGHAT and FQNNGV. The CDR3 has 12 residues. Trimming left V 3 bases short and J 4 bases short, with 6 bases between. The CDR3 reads CASSFSSTEAFF. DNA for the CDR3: TGTGCCAGCAGCTTTTCGAGCACTGAAGCTTTCTTT.

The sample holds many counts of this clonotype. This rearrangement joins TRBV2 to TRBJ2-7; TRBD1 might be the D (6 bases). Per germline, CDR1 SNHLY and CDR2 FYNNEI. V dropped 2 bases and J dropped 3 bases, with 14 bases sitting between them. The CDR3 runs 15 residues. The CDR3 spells CASSERTATFYEQYF. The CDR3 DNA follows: TGTGCCAGCAGTGAACGGACAGCAACTTTCTACGAGCAGTACTTC. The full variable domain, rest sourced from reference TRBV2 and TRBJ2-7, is EPEVTQTPSHQVTQMGQEVILRCVPISNHLYFYWYRQILGQKVEFLVSFYNNEISEKSEIFDDQFSVERPDGSNFTLKIRSTKLEDSAMYFCASSERTATFYEQYFGPGTRLTVT.

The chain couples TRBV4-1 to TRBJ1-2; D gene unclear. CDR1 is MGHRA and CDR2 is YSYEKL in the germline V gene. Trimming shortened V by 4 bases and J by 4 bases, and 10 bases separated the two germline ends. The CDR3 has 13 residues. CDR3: CASSPPLGYGYTF. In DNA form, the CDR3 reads TGCGCCAGCAGCCCACCCCTGGGCTATGGCTACACCTTC.

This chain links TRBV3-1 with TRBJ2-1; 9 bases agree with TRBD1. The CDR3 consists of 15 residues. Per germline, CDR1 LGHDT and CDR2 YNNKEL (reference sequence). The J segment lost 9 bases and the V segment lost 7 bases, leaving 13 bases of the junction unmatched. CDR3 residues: CASTRGTGSGGEQFF. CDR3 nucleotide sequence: TGTGCCAGCACCCGGGGGACAGGGTCGGGTGGTGAGCAGTTCTTC.

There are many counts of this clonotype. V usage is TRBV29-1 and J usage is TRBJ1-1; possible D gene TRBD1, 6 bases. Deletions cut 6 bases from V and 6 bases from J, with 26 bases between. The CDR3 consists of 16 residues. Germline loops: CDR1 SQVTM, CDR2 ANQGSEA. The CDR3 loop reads CSVKPPTGAKGAEAFF. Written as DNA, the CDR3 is TGCAGCGTGAAACCCCCGACAGGTGCCAAGGGCGCTGAAGCTTTCTTT.

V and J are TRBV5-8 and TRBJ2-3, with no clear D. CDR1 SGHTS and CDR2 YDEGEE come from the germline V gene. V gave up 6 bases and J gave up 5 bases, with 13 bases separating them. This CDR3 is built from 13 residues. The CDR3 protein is CASMEGPGDTQYF. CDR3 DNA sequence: TGTGCCAGCATGGAAGGGCCGGGAGATACGCAGTATTTT.

Written as DNA, the CDR3 is TGTGCCAGTACACCCCAGGGAAAAGATACGCAGTATTTT. It encodes CASTPQGKDTQYF. The gene calls are TRBV19 and TRBJ2-3, with D possibly TRBD1 on 5 matching bases. The CDR3 is made up of 13 amino acids. Germline V gene data show CDR1 as LNHDA and CDR2 as SQIVND (reference sequence). V lost 7 bases to trimming and J lost 5 bases, with 13 bases between them. Using reference TRBV19 and TRBJ2-3 for the parts outside the CDR3, the full variable domain is DGGITQSPKYLFRKEGQNVTLSCEQNLNHDAMYWYRQDPGQGLRLIYYSQIVNDFQKGDIAEGYSVSREKKESFPLTVTSAQKNPTAFYLCASTPQGKDTQYFGPGTRLTVL.

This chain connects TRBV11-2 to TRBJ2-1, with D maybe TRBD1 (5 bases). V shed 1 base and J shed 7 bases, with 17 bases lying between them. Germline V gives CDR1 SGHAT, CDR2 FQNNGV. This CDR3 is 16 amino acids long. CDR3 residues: CASSLAGGQSSNEQFF. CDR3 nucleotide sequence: TGTGCCAGCAGCTTAGCTGGCGGACAAAGTAGTAATGAGCAGTTCTTC.

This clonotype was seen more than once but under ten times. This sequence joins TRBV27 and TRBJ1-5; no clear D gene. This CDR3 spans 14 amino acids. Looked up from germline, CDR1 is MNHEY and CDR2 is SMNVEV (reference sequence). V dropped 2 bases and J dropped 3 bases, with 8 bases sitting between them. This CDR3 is CASSLRSNNQPQHF. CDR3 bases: TGTGCCAGCAGTTTACGCAGCAACAATCAGCCCCAGCATTTT.

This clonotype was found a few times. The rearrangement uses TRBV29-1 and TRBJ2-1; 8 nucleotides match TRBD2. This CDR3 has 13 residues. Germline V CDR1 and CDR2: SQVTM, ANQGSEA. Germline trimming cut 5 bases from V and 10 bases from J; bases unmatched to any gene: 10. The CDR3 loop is CSVNGAGGDEQFF. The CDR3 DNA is TGCAGCGTTAACGGGGCGGGAGGAGACGAGCAGTTCTTC.

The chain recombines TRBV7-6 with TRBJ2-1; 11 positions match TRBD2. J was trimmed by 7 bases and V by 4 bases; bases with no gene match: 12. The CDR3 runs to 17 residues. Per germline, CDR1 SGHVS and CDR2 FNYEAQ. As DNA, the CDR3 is TGTGCCAGCAGCTCCTGGCCAACTAGCGGGGGAGGGAATGAGCAGTTCTTC. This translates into CASSSWPTSGGGNEQFF.

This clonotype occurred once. The CDR3 is CSAAGLAGNDEQFF. The CDR3 nucleotides read TGCAGTGCCGCCGGGCTAGCGGGTAACGATGAGCAGTTCTTC. The chain recombines TRBV20-1 with TRBJ2-1; 8 nucleotides match TRBD2. Germline V CDR1 and CDR2: DFQATT, SNEGSKA (reference sequence). The V segment lost 6 bases and the J segment 8 bases; nucleotides outside the gene matches: 12. CDR3 length: 14 amino acids.

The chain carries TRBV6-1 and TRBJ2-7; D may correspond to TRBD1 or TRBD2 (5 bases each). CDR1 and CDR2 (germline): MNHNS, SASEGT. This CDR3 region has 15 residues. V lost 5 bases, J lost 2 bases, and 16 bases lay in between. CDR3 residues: CASSPRGVPTYEQYV. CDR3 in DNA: TGTGCCAGCAGTCCCCGAGGGGTTCCGACCTACGAGCAGTACGTC.

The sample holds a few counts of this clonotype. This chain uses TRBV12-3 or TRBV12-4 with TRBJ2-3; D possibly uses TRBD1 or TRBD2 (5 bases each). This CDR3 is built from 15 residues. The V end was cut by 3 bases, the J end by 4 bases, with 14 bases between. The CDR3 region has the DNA TGTGCCAGCAGTTTCTTTCCGGGGCTCTCAGATACGCAGTATTTT. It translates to CASSFFPGLSDTQYF.